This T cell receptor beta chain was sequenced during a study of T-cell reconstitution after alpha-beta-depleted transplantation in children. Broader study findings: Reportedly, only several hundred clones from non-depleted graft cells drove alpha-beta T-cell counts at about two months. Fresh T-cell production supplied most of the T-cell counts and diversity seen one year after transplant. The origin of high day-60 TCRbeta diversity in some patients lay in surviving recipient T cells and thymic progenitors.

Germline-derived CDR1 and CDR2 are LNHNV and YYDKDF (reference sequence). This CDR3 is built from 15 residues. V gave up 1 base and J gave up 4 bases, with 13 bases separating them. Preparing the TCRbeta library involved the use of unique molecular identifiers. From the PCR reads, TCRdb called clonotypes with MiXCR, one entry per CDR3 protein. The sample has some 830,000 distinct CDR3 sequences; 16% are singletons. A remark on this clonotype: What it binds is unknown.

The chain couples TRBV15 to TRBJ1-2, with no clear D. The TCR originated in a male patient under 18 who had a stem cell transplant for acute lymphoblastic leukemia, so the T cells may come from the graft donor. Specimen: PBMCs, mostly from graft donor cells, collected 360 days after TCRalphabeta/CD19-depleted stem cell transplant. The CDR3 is CATSRGGGSGYGYTF. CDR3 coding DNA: TGTGCCACCAGCAGAGGCGGAGGGTCGGGCTATGGCTACACCTTC.